This T cell receptor beta chain derives from a study of T-cell memory formation after mild COVID-19. The V gene's germline CDR1 is SQVTM and CDR2 ANQGSEA. V was shortened by 7 bases and J by 1 base, with 17 bases between the two germline ends. The CDR3 has 15 residues. With constant-segment primers, 5'RACE yielded cDNA libraries of TCR alpha and TCR beta that carried sample barcodes and UMIs. TCRdb re-called the 5' RACE reads through MiXCR, storing one row per CDR3 protein. The sample has hundreds of thousands of distinct CDR3 sequences, less than 25% seen once. The chain combines TRBV29-1 with TRBJ2-1; D gene unclear. The sequenced sample consisted of PBMCs or a T cell subset sorted from them (not recorded which). This sequence was found in an adult woman who had mild COVID-19 (a few samples of this study predate the infection). Cell type and time point are not known. The CDR3 DNA reads as TGCAGCGCCCTCATGGGGATACTATCCTACAATGAGCAGTTCTTC. Its protein product is CSALMGILSYNEQFF.